Below are 18 T cell receptor beta chains sequenced from a single sample in a study of T-cell reconstitution after alpha-beta-depleted transplantation in children. Unique molecular identifiers tagged the TCRbeta library. A single record per CDR3 protein comes from TCRdb applying MiXCR to the PCR reads. The table has about 980,000 distinct CDR3 sequences, roughly 29% seen once. The input for sequencing was PBMCs, mostly from graft donor cells, taken 360 days after TCRalphabeta/CD19-depleted stem cell transplant. The source is a boy under two years old who had a stem cell transplant for SCID, so the T cells may come from the graft donor.

In this sample, this clonotype turned up a few times. This chain links TRBV20-1 with TRBJ2-5; D gene uncertain. Germline V gene data show CDR1 as DFQATT and CDR2 as SNEGSKA (reference sequence). The CDR3 runs 14 residues. Trimming removed 0 bases at V and 2 bases at J, with 10 bases between. The DNA for the CDR3 is TGCAGTGCTAGAGATGGCGCAAATCAAGAGACCCAGTACTTC. Protein: CSARDGANQETQYF.

J is TRBJ2-7 and V is TRBV11-2; D might be TRBD1 or TRBD2, each matching 7 bases. The V end lost 5 bases, the J end lost 9 bases, and 23 bases lay between the germline ends. The CDR3 length is 15 residues. CDR1 and CDR2 (germline): SGHAT, FQNNGV. This chain's CDR3 is CASSRQGGLPAGQYF. The CDR3, as DNA: TGTGCCAGCAGCCGGCAGGGGGGGCTTCCTGCCGGGCAGTACTTC.

The chain has TRBV5-1 and TRBJ2-3; D is ambiguous. CDR1 is SGHRS, CDR2 YFSETQ, per germline. Deletions cut 1 base from V and 6 bases from J, with 24 bases between. The CDR3 sequence is 18 residues long. This CDR3 is CASSLRPLGPAARDTQYF. The CDR3 DNA reads TGCGCCAGCAGCTTGCGCCCTCTCGGGCCGGCGGCCAGGGATACGCAGTATTTT.

In this sample, this clonotype turned up a few times. This rearrangement joins TRBV20-1 to TRBJ1-5, with 7 bases lining up with TRBD1. Looked up from germline, CDR1 is DFQATT and CDR2 is SNEGSKA (reference sequence). The CDR3 length is 13 residues. J gave up 3 bases and V 6 bases, and 5 bases lay outside the gene matches. CDR3 amino acids: CSAHTGVNQPQHF. As DNA, the CDR3 is TGCAGTGCGCATACAGGGGTCAATCAGCCCCAGCATTTT.

The J gene is TRBJ1-4, the V gene TRBV7-9, with TRBD1 matching over 8 bases. Germline assignment: CDR1 SEHNR and CDR2 FQNEAQ (reference sequence). There are 14 residues in the CDR3. The junction had 5 bases not matched to a gene; V was cut back by 3 bases and J by 8 bases. CDR3 in DNA: TGTGCCAGCAGCTTCCGGACAGGGTCCGAAAAACTGTTTTTT. This encodes CASSFRTGSEKLFF.

In its sample, this clonotype was seen once. The rearrangement joins TRBV2 to TRBJ2-7; D is possibly TRBD1 (6 bases). V was cut by 3 bases and J by 6 bases, with 15 bases left in between. The CDR3 totals 14 residues. CDR1 SNHLY and CDR2 FYNNEI come from the germline V gene. The CDR3 DNA reads TGTGCCAGCAGTGATTGGGACACGACGCTCGAGCAGTACTTC. Translated: CASSDWDTTLEQYF.

The genes are TRBV5-6 and TRBJ1-5; 9 bases are a match to TRBD1. The germline gives CDR1 SGHDT, CDR2 YYEEEE. CDR3 length equals 20 residues. V was pared by 5 bases and J by 4 bases, with 22 bases of the junction left unmatched. CDR3 protein: CASRPGPGQGMRDSNQPQHF. The CDR3 DNA is TGTGCCAGCAGACCCGGTCCGGGACAGGGAATGAGGGATTCGAATCAGCCCCAGCATTTT.

This chain joins TRBV5-5 and TRBJ1-1, with D uncertain. Trimming pared 4 bases from V and 0 bases from J, leaving 7 bases between. CDR1 and CDR2 from the germline V gene are SGHKS and YYEKEE (reference sequence). The CDR3 extends over 13 amino acids. The CDR3 is CASSREMNTEAFF. CDR3 sequence (DNA): TGTGCCAGCAGCAGGGAGATGAACACTGAAGCTTTCTTT.

This clonotype was detected a few times. V is TRBV29-1 and J is TRBJ2-7; possible D gene TRBD1, 6 bases. There are 14 residues in the CDR3. V gave up 7 bases and J gave up 0 bases, with 16 bases separating them. The V gene's germline CDR1 is SQVTM and CDR2 ANQGSEA. The CDR3 DNA follows: TGCAGCGCCTGGACAGCGTCTTCCTCCTACGAGCAGTACTTC. Translation gives CSAWTASSSYEQYF.

This clonotype was recorded a few times. The chain recombines TRBV5-1 with TRBJ2-5; 13 nucleotides line up with TRBD2. The trim removed 0 bases at V and 7 bases at J, leaving 9 bases unmatched. This CDR3 is 17 amino acids long. Germline V lookup: CDR1 SGHRS, CDR2 YFSETQ. DNA for the CDR3: TGCGCCAGCAGCTTGGCATCACTAGCGGGGGGGTCAGCGACCCAGTACTTC. This sequence encodes CASSLASLAGGSATQYF. Complete variable domain (other parts from reference TRBV5-1 and TRBJ2-5): KAGVTQTPRYLIKTRGQQVTLSCSPISGHRSVSWYQQTPGQGLQFLFEYFSETQRNKGNFPGRFSGRQFSNSRSEMNVSTLELGDSALYLCASSLASLAGGSATQYFGPGTRLLVL.

J is TRBJ2-1 and V is TRBV20-1, with TRBD2 identical over 10 bases. This CDR3 region has 15 residues. Germline CDR1 is DFQATT and CDR2 is SNEGSKA (reference sequence). V lost 5 bases and J lost 5; bases outside the gene matches: 9. CDR3 sequence (DNA): TGCAGTGCTTTGAGGGGGACTAGCGTAGACAATGAGCAGTTCTTC. It specifies CSALRGTSVDNEQFF.

This clonotype was counted many times. The chain is built from TRBV4-3 and TRBJ2-3, with 7 positions matching TRBD2. CDR1 and CDR2 (germline): LGHNA, YSLEER. The CDR3 extends over 18 amino acids. With 0 bases clipped from V and 2 bases from J, the junction kept 11 bases outside the gene matches. The CDR3 sequence: CASSQDRLGEGTTDTQYF. The CDR3 region has the DNA TGCGCCAGCAGCCAAGATCGTCTTGGGGAGGGGACCACAGATACGCAGTATTTT.

This clonotype has a handful of counts. The V and J genes are TRBV12-3 or TRBV12-4 and TRBJ1-1; maybe TRBD1 (5 bases). Trimming cost V 5 bases and J 1 base, with 14 bases left between them. The CDR3 loop spans 15 amino acids. CDR3 nucleotide sequence: TGTGCCAGCAGTACCCAACAGGTGAAGAACACTGAAGCTTTCTTT. Its translation is CASSTQQVKNTEAFF.

The V call is TRBV2, the J call TRBJ2-5, with 8 bases fitting TRBD1. Per the germline V gene, CDR1 is SNHLY and CDR2 is FYNNEI. This CDR3 is 16 amino acids long. Germline trimming cut 5 bases from V and 4 bases from J; bases unmatched to any gene: 12. CDR3 residues: CASSTPMTGVRETQYF. CDR3 coding DNA: TGTGCCAGCAGTACCCCCATGACAGGGGTGCGAGAGACCCAGTACTTC.

This clonotype was found a few times. J is TRBJ2-5 and V is TRBV24-1; 7 bases match TRBD1. The CDR3 has 15 amino acids. Germline trimming cut 9 bases from V and 5 bases from J; bases unmatched to any gene: 14. The germline V gene encodes CDR1 KGHDR and CDR2 SFDVKD. The CDR3 DNA sequence: TGTGCCACCTCCGGTGAGACAGGGTGGGGGGAGACCCAGTACTTC. This translates into CATSGETGWGETQYF.

This chain joins TRBV29-1 and TRBJ2-1; a possible D gene is TRBD2 (6 bases). Trimming took 7 bases from V and 7 from J, leaving 20 bases between them. The CDR3 length is 14 residues. Germline-derived CDR1 and CDR2 are SQVTM and ANQGSEA. The CDR3 DNA reads TGCAGCGCCGGGCGCGGGGAGGTGAGGAATGAGCAGTTCTTC. It encodes CSAGRGEVRNEQFF.

This clonotype was recorded a few times. This chain joins TRBV24-1 and TRBJ2-2, with 7 bases matching TRBD1. Germline trimming cut 7 bases from V and 1 base from J; bases unmatched to any gene: 2. In germline, CDR1 is KGHDR, CDR2 SFDVKD. CDR3 length: 14 residues. CDR3 coding DNA: TGTGCCACCAGAAGGACAGGGAACACCGGGGAGCTGTTTTTT. It translates to CATRRTGNTGELFF.

This sequence joins TRBV12-3 or TRBV12-4 and TRBJ1-6; no clear D. Trimming shortened V by 5 bases and J by 11 bases, and 10 bases separated the two germline ends. There are 12 residues in the CDR3. The CDR3 region has the DNA TGTGCCAGCAGTCCCGAGTGGGCACCCCTCCACTTT. Translated, it gives CASSPEWAPLHF.